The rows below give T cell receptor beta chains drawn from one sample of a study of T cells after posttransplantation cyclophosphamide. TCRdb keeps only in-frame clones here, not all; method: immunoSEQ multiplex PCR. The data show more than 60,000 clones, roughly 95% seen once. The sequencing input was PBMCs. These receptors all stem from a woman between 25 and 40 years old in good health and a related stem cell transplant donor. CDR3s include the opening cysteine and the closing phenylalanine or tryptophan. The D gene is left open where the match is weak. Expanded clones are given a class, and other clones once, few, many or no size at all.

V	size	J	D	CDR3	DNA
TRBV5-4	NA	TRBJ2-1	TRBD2	CASSLGSGVLYNEQFF	TGTGCCAGCAGCTTGGGTAGCGGGGTCCTCTACAATGAGCAGTTCTTC
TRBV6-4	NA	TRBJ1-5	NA	CASSDKWAQPQHF	TGTGCCAGCAGTGACAAATGGGCTCAGCCCCAGCATTTT
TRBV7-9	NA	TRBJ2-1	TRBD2	CASSYSGGRNNEQFF	TGTGCCAGCAGTTATAGCGGGGGGAGGAACAATGAGCAGTTCTTC
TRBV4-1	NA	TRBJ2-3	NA	CASSQQDRDTQYF	TGCGCCAGCAGCCAACAGGACAGAGATACGCAGTATTTT
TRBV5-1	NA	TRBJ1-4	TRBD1	CASSLGQVDEKLFF	TGCGCCAGCAGCCTAGGACAGGTCGATGAAAAACTGTTTTTT
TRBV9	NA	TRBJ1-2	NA	CASSIRLVSGTGVNYGYTF	TGTGCCAGCAGCATCAGGCTCGTGTCTGGGACGGGCGTTAACTATGGCTACACCTTC
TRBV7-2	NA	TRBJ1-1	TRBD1	CASSLGTGGRTEAFF	TGTGCCAGCAGCTTAGGGACAGGGGGCCGCACTGAAGCTTTCTTT
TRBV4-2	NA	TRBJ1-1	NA	CASSQALTNPMEAFF	TGTGCCAGCAGCCAAGCCCTGACAAACCCAATGGAAGCTTTCTTT
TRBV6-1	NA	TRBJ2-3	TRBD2	CASRFGGADTQYF	TGTGCCAGCCGGTTCGGGGGGGCAGATACGCAGTATTTT
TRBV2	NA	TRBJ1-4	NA	CASSDRGGRIEKLFF	TGTGCCAGCAGTGATAGGGGGGGCAGGATAGAAAAACTGTTTTTT
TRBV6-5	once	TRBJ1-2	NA	CASRSYSGYYGYTF	TGTGCCAGCAGATCCTATTCAGGGTACTATGGCTACACCTTC
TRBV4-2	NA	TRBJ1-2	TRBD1	CASSQDPDRGRSGYTF	TGTGCCAGCAGCCAAGATCCGGACAGGGGGCGATCGGGCTACACCTTC
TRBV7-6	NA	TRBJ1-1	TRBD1	CASSTTLLLQGANTEAFF	TGTGCCAGCAGCACCACGTTACTTCTACAGGGGGCAAACACTGAAGCTTTCTTT
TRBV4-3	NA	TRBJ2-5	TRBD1	CASSQDAGTGETQYF	TGCGCCAGCAGCCAAGACGCCGGGACAGGGGAGACCCAGTACTTC
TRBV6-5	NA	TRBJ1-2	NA	CASSYSMGYGYTF	TGTGCCAGCAGTTACTCGATGGGATATGGCTACACCTTC
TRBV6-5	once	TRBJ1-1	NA	CASSAPTTEAFF	TGTGCCAGCAGTGCCCCCACCACTGAAGCTTTCTTT
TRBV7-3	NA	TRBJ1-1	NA	CASSLLGANTEAFF	TGTGCCAGCAGCCTATTAGGGGCGAACACTGAAGCTTTCTTT
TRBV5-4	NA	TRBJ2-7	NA	CASSLDGSYEQYF	TGTGCCAGCAGCTTGGACGGATCCTACGAGCAGTACTTC
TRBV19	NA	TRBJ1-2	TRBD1	CASRGAQGTYGYTF	TGTGCCAGTAGAGGGGCACAGGGGACCTATGGCTACACCTTC
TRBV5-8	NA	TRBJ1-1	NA	CASSLGVRLTEAFF	TGTGCCAGCAGCCTCGGAGTGAGGTTAACTGAAGCTTTCTTT
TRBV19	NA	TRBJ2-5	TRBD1	CASSKVATGTGGPAETQYF	TGTGCCAGTAGTAAGGTGGCTACCGGGACAGGGGGTCCAGCAGAGACCCAGTACTTC
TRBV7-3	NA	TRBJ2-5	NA	CASSRTVQETQYF	TGTGCCAGCAGCCGAACCGTCCAAGAGACCCAGTACTTC
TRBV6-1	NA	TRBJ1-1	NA	CASRIHWNTEAFF	TGTGCCAGCAGAATCCACTGGAACACTGAAGCTTTCTTT
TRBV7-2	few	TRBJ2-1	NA	CASRPTTLSYSYNEQFF	TGTGCCAGCAGGCCGACGACCCTTTCTTACTCCTACAATGAGCAGTTCTTC
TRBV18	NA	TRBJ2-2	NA	CASSPRRQGNTGELFF	TGTGCCAGCTCACCACGCCGCCAGGGGAACACCGGGGAGCTGTTTTTT